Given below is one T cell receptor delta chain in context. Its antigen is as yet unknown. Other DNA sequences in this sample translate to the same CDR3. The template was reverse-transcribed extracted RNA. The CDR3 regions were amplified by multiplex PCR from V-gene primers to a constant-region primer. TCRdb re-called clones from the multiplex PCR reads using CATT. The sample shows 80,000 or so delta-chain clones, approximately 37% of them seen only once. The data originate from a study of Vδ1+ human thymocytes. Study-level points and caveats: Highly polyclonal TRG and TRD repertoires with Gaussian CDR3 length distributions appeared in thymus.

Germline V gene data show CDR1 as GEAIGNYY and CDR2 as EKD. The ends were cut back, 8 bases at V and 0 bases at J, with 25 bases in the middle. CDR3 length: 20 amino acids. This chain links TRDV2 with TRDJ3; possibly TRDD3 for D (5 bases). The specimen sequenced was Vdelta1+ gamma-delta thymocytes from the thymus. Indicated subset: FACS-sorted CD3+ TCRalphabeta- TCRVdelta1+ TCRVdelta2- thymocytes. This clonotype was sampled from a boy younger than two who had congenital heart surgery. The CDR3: CAFRTGGSFAFSWDTRQMFF. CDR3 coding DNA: TGTGCCTTCCGTACTGGTGGCTCCTTTGCTTTCTCCTGGGACACCCGACAGATGTTTTTC.